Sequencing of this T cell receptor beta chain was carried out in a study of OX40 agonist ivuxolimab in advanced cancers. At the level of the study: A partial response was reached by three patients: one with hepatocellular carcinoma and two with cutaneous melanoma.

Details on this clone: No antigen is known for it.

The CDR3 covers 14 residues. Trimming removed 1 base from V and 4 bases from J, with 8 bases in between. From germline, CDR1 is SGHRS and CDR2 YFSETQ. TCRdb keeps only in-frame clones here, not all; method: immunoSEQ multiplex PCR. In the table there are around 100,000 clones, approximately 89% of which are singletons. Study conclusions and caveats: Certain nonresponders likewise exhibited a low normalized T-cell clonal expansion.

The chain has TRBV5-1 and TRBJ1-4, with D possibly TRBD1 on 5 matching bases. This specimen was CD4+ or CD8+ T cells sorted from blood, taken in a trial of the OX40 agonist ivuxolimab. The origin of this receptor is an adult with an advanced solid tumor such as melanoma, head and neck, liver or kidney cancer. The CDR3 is CASSLYGGNEKLFF. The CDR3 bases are TGCGCCAGCAGCTTGTATGGGGGTAATGAAAAACTGTTTTTT.